This is a list of T cell receptor beta chains from one sample in a study of spatial heterogeneity in lung cancer. TCRdb re-called the 5' RACE reads through MiXCR, storing one row per CDR3 protein. The table has around 20,000 distinct CDR3 sequences, 2.8% seen once. Sequenced here: lung tumor tissue, sampled at surgery. The receptor source for this set is a male donor with early-stage non-small cell lung cancer. Both conserved end residues are part of each CDR3. Fields, in order: D gene, V gene, clone size, J gene, CDR3 protein, CDR3 DNA. A D gene is named only where the DNA matches it firmly. The size field is filled for only some rows; it gives once, few, many or a size class.

D: .; V: TRBV27; size: many; J: TRBJ2-7; CDR3: CASSPRAGSYEQYF; DNA: TGTGCCAGCAGTCCCCGGGCGGGCTCCTACGAGCAGTACTTC
D: .; V: TRBV24-1; size: many; J: TRBJ2-1; CDR3: CATSDLSQGKRNEQFF; DNA: TGTGCCACCAGTGATTTGTCCCAGGGCAAACGCAATGAGCAGTTCTTC
D: .; V: TRBV11-3; size: .; J: TRBJ1-1; CDR3: CASSGRFLGTEAFF; DNA: TGTGCCAGCAGCGGCAGGTTTCTTGGCACTGAAGCTTTCTTT
D: TRBD2; V: TRBV2; size: many; J: TRBJ2-2; CDR3: CASSEREGGTGELFF; DNA: TGTGCCAGCAGTGAACGGGAGGGAGGCACCGGGGAGCTGTTTTTT
D: TRBD1; V: TRBV25-1; size: many; J: TRBJ1-1; CDR3: CASRDTGAYTEAFF; DNA: TGTGCCAGCAGGGACACAGGGGCCTACACTGAAGCTTTCTTT
D: TRBD2; V: TRBV2; size: many; J: TRBJ2-7; CDR3: CAVPIRGEREFSFYEQYF; DNA: TGTGCCGTTCCCATTCGAGGAGAGCGGGAGTTCTCTTTCTACGAGCAGTACTTC
D: .; V: TRBV4-1; size: many; J: TRBJ2-1; CDR3: CASSQGDYNEQFF; DNA: TGCGCCAGCAGCCAAGGAGATTACAATGAGCAGTTCTTC
D: .; V: TRBV7-3; size: many; J: TRBJ2-5; CDR3: CASSLVGKETQYF; DNA: TGTGCCAGCAGCTTAGTCGGGAAAGAGACCCAGTACTTC
D: .; V: TRBV9; size: many; J: TRBJ2-2; CDR3: CASSARKNTGELFF; DNA: TGTGCCAGCAGCGCCCGAAAGAACACCGGGGAGCTGTTTTTT
D: .; V: TRBV3-1; size: medium-sized; J: TRBJ2-7; CDR3: CASSPDDPDEQYF; DNA: TGTGCCAGCAGCCCGGACGACCCCGACGAGCAGTACTTC
D: .; V: TRBV5-1; size: many; J: TRBJ2-5; CDR3: CASSRYGTAQETQYF; DNA: TGCGCCAGCAGTCGGTACGGGACCGCCCAAGAGACCCAGTACTTC
D: TRBD1; V: TRBV20-1; size: many; J: TRBJ2-7; CDR3: CSASPPGQGYEQYF; DNA: TGCAGTGCTAGCCCACCGGGACAGGGATACGAGCAGTACTTC
D: TRBD2; V: TRBV7-9; size: many; J: TRBJ2-7; CDR3: CASSSLSGRALDEQYF; DNA: TGTGCCAGCAGCTCCCTTAGCGGGAGGGCCCTCGACGAGCAGTACTTC
D: .; V: TRBV12-3/TRBV12-4; size: many; J: TRBJ2-1; CDR3: CASSPGGTSYNEQFF; DNA: TGTGCCAGCAGCCCTGGCGGTACCTCCTACAATGAGCAGTTCTTC